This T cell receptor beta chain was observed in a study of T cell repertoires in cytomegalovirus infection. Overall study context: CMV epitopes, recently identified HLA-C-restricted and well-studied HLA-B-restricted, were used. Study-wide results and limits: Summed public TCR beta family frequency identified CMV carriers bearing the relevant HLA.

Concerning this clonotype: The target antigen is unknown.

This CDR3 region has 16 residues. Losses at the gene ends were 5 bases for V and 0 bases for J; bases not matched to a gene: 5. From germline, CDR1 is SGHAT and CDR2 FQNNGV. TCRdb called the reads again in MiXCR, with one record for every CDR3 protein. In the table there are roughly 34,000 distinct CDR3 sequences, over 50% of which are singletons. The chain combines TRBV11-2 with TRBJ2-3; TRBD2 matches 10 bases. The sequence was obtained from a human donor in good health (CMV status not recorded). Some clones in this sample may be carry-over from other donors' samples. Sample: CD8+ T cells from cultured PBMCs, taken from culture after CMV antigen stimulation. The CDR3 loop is CASSMGLAKSTDTQYF. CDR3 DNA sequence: TGTGCCAGCAGCATGGGACTAGCGAAAAGCACAGATACGCAGTATTTT.